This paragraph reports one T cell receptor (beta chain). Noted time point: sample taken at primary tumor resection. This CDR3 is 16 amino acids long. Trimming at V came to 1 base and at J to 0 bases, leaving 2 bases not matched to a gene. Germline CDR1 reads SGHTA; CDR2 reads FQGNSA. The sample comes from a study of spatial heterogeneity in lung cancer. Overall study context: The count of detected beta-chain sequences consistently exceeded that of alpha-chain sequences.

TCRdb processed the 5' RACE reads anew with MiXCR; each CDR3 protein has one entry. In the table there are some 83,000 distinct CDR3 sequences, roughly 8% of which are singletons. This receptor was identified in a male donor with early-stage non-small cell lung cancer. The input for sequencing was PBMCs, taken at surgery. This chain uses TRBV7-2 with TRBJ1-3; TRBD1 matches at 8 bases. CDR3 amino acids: CASSLGDRISGNTIYF. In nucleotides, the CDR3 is TGTGCCAGCAGCTTAGGGGACAGGATCTCTGGAAACACCATATATTTT.